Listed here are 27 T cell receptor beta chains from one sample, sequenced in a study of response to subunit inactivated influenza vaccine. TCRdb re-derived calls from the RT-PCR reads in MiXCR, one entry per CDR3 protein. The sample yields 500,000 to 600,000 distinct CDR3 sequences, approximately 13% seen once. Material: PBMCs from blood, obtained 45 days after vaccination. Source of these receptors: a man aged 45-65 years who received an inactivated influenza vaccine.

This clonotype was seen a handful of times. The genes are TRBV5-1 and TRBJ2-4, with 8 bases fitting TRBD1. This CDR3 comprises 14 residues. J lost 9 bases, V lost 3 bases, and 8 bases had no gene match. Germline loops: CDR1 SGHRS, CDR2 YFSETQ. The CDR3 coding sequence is TGCGCCAGCAGCTCTGGACAGGGAAGAACCATTCAGTACTTC. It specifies CASSSGQGRTIQYF.

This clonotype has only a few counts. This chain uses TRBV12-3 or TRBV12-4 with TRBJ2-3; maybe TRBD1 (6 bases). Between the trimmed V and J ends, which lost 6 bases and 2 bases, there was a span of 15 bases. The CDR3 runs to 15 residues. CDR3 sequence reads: CASRLPGQTTDTQYF. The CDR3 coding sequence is TGTGCCAGCAGACTCCCCGGACAGACCACAGATACGCAGTATTTT.

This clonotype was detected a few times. Here the CDR3 DNA reads TGTGCCAGCAGCTTGGAACCCGACAGGGCAGATACGCAGTATTTT. Protein: CASSLEPDRADTQYF. The chain is built from TRBV5-5 and TRBJ2-3; 7 positions match TRBD1. J gave up 4 bases and V 0 bases, and 5 bases lay outside the gene matches. The CDR3 loop spans 15 amino acids. From germline, CDR1 is SGHKS and CDR2 YYEKEE (reference sequence).

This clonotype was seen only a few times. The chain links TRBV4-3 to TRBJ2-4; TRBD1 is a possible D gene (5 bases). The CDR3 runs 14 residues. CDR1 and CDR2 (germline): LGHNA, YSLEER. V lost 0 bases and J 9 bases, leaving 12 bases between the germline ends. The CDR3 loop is CASSQDPGLGIQYF. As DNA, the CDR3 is TGCGCCAGCAGCCAAGATCCAGGGCTGGGCATTCAGTACTTC.

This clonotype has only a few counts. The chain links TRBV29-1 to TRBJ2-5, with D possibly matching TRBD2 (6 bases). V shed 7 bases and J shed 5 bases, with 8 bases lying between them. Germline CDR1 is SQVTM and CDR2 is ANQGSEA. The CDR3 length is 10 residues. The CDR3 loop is CSGGDETQYF. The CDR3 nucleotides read TGCAGCGGGGGGGACGAGACCCAGTACTTC.

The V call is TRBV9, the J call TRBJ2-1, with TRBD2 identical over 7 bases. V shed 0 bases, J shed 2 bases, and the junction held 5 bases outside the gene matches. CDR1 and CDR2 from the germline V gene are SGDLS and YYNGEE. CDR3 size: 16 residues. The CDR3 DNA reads TGTGCCAGCAGCGTAGAAGGGCGGGGGACCTACAATGAGCAGTTCTTC. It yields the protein CASSVEGRGTYNEQFF.

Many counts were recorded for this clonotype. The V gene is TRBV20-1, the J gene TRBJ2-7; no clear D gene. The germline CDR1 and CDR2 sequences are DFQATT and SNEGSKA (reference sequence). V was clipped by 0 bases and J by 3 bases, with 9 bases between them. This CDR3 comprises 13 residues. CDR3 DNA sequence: TGCAGTGCTAGAGATCCGACTGGCTACGAGCAGTACTTC. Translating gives CSARDPTGYEQYF.

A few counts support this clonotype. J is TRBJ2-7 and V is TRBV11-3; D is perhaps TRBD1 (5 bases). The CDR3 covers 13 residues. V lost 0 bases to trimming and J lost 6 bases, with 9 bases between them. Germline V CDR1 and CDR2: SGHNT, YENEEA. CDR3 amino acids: CASSLELGREQYF. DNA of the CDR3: TGTGCCAGCAGCTTAGAACTGGGGCGCGAGCAGTACTTC.

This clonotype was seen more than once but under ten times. The DNA of the CDR3 is TGTGCCAGCAGCCCTCCGGGACAGGGGTCAGAGACCCAGTACTTC. Protein: CASSPPGQGSETQYF. The rearrangement uses TRBV7-9 and TRBJ2-5, with 10 bases aligning to TRBD1. Looked up from germline, CDR1 is SEHNR and CDR2 is FQNEAQ (reference sequence). The CDR3 is made up of 15 amino acids. V was pared by 5 bases and J by 4 bases, with 7 bases of the junction left unmatched. Filled out from reference TRBV7-9 and TRBJ2-5, the complete variable domain reads DTGVSQNPRHKITKRGQNVTFRCDPISEHNRLYWYRQTLGQGPEFLTYFQNEAQLEKSRLLSDRFSAERPKGSFSTLEIQRTEQGDSAMYLCASSPPGQGSETQYFGPGTRLLVL.

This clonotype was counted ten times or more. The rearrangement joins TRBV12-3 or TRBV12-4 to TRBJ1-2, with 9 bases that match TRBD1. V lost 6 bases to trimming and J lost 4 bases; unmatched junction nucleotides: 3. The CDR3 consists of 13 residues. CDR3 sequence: CASRPGQGYGYTF. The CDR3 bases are TGTGCCAGCAGACCGGGACAGGGCTATGGCTACACCTTC.

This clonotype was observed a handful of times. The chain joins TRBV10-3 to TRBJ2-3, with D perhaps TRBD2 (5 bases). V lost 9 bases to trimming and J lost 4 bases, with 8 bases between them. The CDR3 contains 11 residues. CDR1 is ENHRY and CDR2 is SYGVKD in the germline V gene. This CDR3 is CAIKAADTQYF. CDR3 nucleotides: TGTGCCATTAAAGCGGCAGATACGCAGTATTTT.

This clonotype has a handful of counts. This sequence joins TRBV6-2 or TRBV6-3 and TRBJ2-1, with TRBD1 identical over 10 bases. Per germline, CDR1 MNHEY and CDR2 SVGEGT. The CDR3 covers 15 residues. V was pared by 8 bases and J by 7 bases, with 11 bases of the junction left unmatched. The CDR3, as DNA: TGTGCCAGCTGTACGCCGGGACAGGGGAGTAATGAGCAGTTCTTC. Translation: CASCTPGQGSNEQFF.

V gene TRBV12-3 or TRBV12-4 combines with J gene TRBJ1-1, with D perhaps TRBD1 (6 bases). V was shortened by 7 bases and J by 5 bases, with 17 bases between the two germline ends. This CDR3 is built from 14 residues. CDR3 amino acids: CASILTGHGTEAFF. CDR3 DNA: TGTGCCAGCATTCTGACAGGTCATGGGACTGAAGCTTTCTTT.

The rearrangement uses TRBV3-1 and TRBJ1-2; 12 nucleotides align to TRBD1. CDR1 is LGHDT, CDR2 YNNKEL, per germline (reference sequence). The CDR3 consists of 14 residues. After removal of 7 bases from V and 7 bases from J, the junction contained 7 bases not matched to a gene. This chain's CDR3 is CASTGDRGLGGYTF. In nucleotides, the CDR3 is TGTGCCAGCACGGGGGACAGGGGGCTCGGTGGCTACACCTTC.

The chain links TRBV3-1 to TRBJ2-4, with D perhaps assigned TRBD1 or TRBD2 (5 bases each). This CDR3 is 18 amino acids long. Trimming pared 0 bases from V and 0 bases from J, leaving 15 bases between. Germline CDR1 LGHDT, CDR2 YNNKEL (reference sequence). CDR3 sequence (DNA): TGTGCCAGCAGCCAAGAAGGGGAGACAAATAGAGCCAAAAACATTCAGTACTTC. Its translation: CASSQEGETNRAKNIQYF.

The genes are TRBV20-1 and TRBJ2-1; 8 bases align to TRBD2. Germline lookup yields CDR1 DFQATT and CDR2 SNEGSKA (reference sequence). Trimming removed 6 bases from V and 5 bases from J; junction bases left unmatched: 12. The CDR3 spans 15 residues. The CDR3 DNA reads TGCAGTGCCTTCCCAGTGGTGCGGGGGGACAATGAGCAGTTCTTC. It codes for CSAFPVVRGDNEQFF.

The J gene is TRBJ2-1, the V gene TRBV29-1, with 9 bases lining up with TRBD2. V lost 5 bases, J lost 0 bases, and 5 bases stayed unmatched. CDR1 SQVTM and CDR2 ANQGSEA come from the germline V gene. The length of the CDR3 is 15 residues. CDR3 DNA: TGCAGCGTTAGCGGGGGGCCTTCCTCCTACAATGAGCAGTTCTTC. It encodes CSVSGGPSSYNEQFF.

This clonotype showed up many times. Here the CDR3 DNA reads TGTGCCAGCAGTACGCGCCGGTCAGCTAATGAGCAGTTCTTC. Residues: CASSTRRSANEQFF. The V and J genes are TRBV6-2 or TRBV6-3 and TRBJ2-1; no clear D. Trimming took off 5 bases at V and 7 bases at J, with 15 bases between the two ends. The V gene's germline CDR1 is MNHEY and CDR2 SVGEGT. The CDR3 runs to 14 residues.

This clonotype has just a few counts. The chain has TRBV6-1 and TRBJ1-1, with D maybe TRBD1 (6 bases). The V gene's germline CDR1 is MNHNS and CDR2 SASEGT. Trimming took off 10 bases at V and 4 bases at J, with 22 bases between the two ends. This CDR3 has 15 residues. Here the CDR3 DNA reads TGTGCCACCACCCTCGCAGGGACATATATCACTGAAGCTTTCTTT. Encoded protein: CATTLAGTYITEAFF.

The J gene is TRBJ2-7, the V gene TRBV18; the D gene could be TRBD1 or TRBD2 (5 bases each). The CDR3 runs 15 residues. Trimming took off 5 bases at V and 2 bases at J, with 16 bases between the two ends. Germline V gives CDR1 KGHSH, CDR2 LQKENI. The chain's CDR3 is CASSSKPGTAYEQYF. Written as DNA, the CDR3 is TGTGCCAGCTCATCGAAACCGGGGACGGCCTACGAGCAGTACTTC.

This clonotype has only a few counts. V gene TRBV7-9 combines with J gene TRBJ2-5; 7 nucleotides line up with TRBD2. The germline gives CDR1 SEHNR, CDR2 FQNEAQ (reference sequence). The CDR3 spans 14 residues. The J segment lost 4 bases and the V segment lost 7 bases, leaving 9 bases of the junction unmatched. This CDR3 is CASTTSGGRETQYF. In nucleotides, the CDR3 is TGTGCCAGCACCACCTCGGGGGGTCGAGAGACCCAGTACTTC.

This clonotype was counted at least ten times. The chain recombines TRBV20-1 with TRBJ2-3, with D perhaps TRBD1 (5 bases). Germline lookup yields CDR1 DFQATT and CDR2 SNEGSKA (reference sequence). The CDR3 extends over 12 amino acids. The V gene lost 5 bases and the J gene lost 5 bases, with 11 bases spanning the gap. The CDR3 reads CSAPPQGDTQYF. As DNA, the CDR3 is TGCAGTGCTCCTCCTCAGGGAGATACGCAGTATTTT.

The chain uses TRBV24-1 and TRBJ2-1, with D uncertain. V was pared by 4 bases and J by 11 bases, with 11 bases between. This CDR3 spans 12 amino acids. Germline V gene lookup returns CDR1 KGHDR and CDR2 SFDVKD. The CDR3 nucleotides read TGTGCCACCAGTGAGGACGAAAAGAAGCAGTTCTTC. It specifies CATSEDEKKQFF.

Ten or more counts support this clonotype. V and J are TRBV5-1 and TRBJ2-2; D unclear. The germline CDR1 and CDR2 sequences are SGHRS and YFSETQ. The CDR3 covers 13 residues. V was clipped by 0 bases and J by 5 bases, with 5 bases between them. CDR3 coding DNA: TGCGCCAGCAGCTTGGCGGAGACCGGGGAGCTGTTTTTT. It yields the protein CASSLAETGELFF.

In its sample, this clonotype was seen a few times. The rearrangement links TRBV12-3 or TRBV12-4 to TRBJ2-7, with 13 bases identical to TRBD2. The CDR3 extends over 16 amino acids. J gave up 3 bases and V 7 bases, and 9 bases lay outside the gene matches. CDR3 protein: CASTHGGLAGNYEQYF. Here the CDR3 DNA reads TGTGCCAGCACCCATGGGGGACTAGCGGGAAACTACGAGCAGTACTTC.

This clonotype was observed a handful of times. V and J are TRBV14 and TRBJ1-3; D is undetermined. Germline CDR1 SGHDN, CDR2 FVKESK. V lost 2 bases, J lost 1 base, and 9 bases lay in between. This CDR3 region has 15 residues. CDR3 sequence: CASSQLTVSGNTIYF. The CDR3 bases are TGTGCCAGCAGCCAACTGACCGTTTCTGGAAACACCATATATTTT.

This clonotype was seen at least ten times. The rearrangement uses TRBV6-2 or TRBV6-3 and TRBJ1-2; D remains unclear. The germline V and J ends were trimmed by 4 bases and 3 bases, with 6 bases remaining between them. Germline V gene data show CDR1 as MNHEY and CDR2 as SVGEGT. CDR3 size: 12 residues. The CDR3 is CASSWTDYGYTF. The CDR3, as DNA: TGTGCCAGCAGTTGGACTGACTATGGCTACACCTTC.